This TCR beta chain was retrieved from a study of OX40 agonist ivuxolimab in advanced cancers. The CDR3 totals 13 residues. Trimming left V 0 bases short and J 9 bases short, with 12 bases between. The germline V gene encodes CDR1 GTSNPN and CDR2 SVGIG (reference sequence). Measured with immunoSEQ multiplex PCR; TCRdb has only the in-frame clones, and not every one. The sample yields tens of thousands of clones, roughly 90% seen once. The sample was CD4+ or CD8+ T cells sorted from blood, taken in a trial of the OX40 agonist ivuxolimab. The V and J genes are TRBV30 and TRBJ1-3; a weak D match, TRBD1 (5 bases). This TCR was sampled from an adult with an advanced solid tumor such as melanoma, head and neck, liver or kidney cancer. The CDR3 DNA reads as TGTGCCTGGAGTGTAAAGAGGGGAGGCACCATATATTTT. It codes for CAWSVKRGGTIYF.